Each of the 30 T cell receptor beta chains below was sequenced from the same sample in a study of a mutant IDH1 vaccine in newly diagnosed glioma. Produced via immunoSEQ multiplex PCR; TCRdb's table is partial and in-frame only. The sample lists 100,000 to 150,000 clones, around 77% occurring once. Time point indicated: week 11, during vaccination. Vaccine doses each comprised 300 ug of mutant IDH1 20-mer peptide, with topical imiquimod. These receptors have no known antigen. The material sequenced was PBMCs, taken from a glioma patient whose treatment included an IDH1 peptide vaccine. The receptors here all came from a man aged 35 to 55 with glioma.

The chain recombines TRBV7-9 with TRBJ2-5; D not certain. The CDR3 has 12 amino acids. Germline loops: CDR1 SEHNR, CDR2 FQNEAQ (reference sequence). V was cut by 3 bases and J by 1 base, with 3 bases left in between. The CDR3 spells CASSFIQETQYF. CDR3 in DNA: TGTGCCAGCAGCTTTATCCAAGAGACCCAGTACTTC.

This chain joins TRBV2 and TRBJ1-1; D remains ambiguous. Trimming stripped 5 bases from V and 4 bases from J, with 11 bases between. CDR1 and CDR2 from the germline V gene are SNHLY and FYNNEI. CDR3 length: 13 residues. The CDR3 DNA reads TGTGCCAGCAGTTGGGCGACACGCACTGAAGCTTTCTTT. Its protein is CASSWATRTEAFF.

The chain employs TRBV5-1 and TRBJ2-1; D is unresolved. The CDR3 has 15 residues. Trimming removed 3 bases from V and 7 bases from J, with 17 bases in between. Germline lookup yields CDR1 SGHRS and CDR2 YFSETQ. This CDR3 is CASSSYGRLDNEQFF. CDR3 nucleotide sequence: TGCGCCAGCAGCTCCTATGGACGACTCGATAATGAGCAGTTCTTC.

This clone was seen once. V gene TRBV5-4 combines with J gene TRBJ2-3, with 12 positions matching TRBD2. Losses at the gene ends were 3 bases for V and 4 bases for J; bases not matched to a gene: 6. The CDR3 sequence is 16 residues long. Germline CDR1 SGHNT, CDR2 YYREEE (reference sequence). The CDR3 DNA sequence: TGTGCCAGCAGCTACCCTAGCGGGGGGGCCTCAGATACGCAGTATTTT. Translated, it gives CASSYPSGGASDTQYF.

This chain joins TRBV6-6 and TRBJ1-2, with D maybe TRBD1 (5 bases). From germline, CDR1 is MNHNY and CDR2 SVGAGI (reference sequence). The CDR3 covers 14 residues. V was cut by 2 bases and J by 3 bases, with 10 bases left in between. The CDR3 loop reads CASSYSKGDYGYTF. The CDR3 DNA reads TGTGCCAGCAGTTACAGCAAAGGGGACTATGGCTACACCTTC.

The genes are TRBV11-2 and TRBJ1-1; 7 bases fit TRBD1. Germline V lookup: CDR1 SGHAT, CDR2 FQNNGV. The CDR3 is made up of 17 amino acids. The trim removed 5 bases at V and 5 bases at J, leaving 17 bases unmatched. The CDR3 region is CASSQRDSPLFETEAFF. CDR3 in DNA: TGTGCCAGCAGCCAACGGGACAGCCCGCTCTTCGAGACTGAAGCTTTCTTT.

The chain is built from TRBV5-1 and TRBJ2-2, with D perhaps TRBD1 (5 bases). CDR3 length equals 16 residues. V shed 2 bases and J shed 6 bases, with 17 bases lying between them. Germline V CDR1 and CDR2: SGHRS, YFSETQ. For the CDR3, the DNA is TGCGCCAGCAGCTTACAGTCCTCTGGGGCGGCCGGGGAGCTGTTTTTT. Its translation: CASSLQSSGAAGELFF.

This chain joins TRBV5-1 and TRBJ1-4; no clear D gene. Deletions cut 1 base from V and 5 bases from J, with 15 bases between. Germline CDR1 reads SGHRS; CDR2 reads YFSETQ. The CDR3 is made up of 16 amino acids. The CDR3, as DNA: TGCGCCAGCAGCTTGAATGCCGCAGATCAGAATGAAAAACTGTTTTTT. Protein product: CASSLNAADQNEKLFF.

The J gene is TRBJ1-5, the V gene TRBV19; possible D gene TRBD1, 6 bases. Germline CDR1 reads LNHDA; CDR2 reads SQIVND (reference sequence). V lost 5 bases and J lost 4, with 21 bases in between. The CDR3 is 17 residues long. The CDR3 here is CASSADPLGGGNQPQHF. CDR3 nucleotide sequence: TGTGCCAGTAGTGCCGACCCCCTAGGGGGGGGGAATCAGCCCCAGCATTTT.

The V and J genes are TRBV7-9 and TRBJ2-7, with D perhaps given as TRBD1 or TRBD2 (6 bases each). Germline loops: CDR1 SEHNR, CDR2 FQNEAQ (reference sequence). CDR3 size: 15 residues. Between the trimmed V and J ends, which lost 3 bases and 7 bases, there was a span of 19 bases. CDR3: CASSFYREVWVEQYF. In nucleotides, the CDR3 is TGTGCCAGCAGCTTTTACAGGGAGGTGTGGGTTGAGCAGTACTTC.

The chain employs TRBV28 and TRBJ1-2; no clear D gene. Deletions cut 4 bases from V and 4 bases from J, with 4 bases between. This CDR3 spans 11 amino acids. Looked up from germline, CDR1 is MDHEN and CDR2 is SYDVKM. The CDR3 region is CASSSSYGYTF. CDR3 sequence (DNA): TGTGCCAGCAGTTCTAGCTATGGCTACACCTTC.

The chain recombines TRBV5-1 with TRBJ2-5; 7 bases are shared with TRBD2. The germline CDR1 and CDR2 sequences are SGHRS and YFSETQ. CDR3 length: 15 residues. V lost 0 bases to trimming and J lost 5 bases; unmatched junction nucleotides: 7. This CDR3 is CASSLVLAVVETQYF. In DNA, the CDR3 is TGCGCCAGCAGCTTGGTTCTAGCGGTAGTTGAGACCCAGTACTTC.

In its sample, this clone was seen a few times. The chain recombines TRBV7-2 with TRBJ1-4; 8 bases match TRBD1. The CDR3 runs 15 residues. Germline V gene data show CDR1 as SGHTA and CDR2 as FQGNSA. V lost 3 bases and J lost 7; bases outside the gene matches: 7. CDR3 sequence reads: CASSFQTGVGEKLFF. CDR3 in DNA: TGTGCCAGCAGCTTCCAGACAGGGGTGGGTGAAAAACTGTTTTTT.

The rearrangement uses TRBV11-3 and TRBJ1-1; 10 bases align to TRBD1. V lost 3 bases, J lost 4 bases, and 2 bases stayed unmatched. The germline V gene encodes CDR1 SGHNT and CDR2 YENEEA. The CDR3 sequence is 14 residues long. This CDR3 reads CASSLDRGATEAFF. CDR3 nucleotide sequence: TGTGCCAGCAGCTTGGACAGGGGGGCCACTGAAGCTTTCTTT.

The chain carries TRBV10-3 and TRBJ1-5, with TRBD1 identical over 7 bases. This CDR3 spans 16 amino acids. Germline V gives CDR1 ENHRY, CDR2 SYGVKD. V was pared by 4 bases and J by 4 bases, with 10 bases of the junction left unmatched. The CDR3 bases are TGTGCCATCAGTGCCGCTGGACAGGTGGGAAATCAGCCCCAGCATTTT. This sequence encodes CAISAAGQVGNQPQHF.

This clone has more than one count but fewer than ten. The CDR3 DNA follows: TGTGCCAGCAGCCAAGATCCCACCTTAGGACGAGCTGAAAAACTGTTTTTT. As protein: CASSQDPTLGRAEKLFF. The V and J genes are TRBV5-4 and TRBJ1-4; D is undetermined. Between the trimmed V and J ends, which lost 4 bases and 7 bases, there was a span of 23 bases. This CDR3 contains 17 residues. Per the germline V gene, CDR1 is SGHNT and CDR2 is YYREEE (reference sequence). Complete variable domain (other parts from reference TRBV5-4 and TRBJ1-4): ETGVTQSPTHLIKTRGQQVTLRCSSQSGHNTVSWYQQALGQGPQFIFQYYREEENGRGNFPPRFSGLQFPNYSSELNVNALELDDSALYLCASSQDPTLGRAEKLFFGSGTQLSVL.

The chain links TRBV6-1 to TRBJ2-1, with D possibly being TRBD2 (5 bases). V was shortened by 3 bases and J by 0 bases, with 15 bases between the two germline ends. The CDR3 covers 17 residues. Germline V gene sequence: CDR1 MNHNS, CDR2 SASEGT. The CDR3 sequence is CASSESWTPSSYNEQFF. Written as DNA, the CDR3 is TGTGCCAGCAGTGAGTCTTGGACTCCGAGCTCCTACAATGAGCAGTTCTTC.

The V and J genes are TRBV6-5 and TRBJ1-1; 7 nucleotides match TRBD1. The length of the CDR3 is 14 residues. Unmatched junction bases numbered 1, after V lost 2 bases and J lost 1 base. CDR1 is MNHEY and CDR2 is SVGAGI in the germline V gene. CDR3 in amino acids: CASSYGTANTEAFF. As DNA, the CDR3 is TGTGCCAGCAGTTACGGGACAGCGAACACTGAAGCTTTCTTT.

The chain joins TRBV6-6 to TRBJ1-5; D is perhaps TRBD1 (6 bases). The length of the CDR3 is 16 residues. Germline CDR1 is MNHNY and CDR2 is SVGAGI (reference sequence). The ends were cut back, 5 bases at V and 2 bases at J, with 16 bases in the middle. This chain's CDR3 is CASSPQGGGGNQPQHF. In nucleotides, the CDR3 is TGTGCCAGCAGTCCCCAGGGAGGGGGTGGCAATCAGCCCCAGCATTTT.

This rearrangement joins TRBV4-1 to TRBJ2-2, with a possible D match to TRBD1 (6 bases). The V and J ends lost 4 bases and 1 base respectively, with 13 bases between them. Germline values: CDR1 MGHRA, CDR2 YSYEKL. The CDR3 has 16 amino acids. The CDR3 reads CASSPRDTMNTGELFF. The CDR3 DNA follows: TGCGCCAGCAGCCCCCGGGACACAATGAACACCGGGGAGCTGTTTTTT.

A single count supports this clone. The CDR3 loop is CASSEEGVVGTEAFF. CDR3 in DNA: TGTGCCAGCAGCGAGGAGGGGGTGGTAGGCACTGAAGCTTTCTTT. This chain uses TRBV2 with TRBJ1-1, with D possibly TRBD1 on 6 matching bases. The CDR3 has 15 amino acids. V lost 6 bases and J 4 bases, leaving 18 bases between the germline ends. Germline CDR1 and CDR2: SNHLY and FYNNEI.

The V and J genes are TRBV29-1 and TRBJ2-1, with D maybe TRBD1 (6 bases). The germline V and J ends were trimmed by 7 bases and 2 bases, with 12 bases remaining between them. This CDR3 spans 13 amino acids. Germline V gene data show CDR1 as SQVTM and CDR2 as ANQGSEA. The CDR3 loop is CSGKDSTYNEQFF. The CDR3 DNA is TGCAGCGGGAAGGACAGCACCTACAATGAGCAGTTCTTC.

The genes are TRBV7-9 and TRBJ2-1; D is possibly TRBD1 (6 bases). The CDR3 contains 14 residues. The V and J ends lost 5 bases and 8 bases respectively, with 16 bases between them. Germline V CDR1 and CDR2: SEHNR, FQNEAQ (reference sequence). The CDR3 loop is CASSTGTRAHEQFF. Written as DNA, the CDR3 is TGTGCCAGCAGCACTGGGACACGGGCGCATGAGCAGTTCTTC. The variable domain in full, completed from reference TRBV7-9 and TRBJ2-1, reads DTGVSQNPRHKITKRGQNVTFRCDPISEHNRLYWYRQTLGQGPEFLTYFQNEAQLEKSRLLSDRFSAERPKGSFSTLEIQRTEQGDSAMYLCASSTGTRAHEQFFGPGTRLTVL.

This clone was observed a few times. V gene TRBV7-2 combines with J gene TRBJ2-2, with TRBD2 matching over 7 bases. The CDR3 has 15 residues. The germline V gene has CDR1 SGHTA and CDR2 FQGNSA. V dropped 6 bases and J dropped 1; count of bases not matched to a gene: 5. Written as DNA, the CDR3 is TGTGCCAGCAGGTTACTAGCGCAGAACACCGGGGAGCTGTTTTTT. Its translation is CASRLLAQNTGELFF.

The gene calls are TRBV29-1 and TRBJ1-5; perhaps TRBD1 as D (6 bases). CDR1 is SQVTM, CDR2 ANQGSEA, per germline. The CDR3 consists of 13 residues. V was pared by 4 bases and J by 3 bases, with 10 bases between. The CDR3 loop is CSVVQGTNQPQHF. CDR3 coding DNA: TGCAGCGTTGTCCAGGGGACCAATCAGCCCCAGCATTTT.

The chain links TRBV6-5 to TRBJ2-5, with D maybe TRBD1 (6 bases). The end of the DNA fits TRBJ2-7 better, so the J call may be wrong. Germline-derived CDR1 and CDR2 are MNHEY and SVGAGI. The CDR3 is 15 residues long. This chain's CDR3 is CASSPGQYSSYEQYF. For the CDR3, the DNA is TGTGCCAGCAGTCCAGGACAGTATAGCTCCTACGAGCAGTACTTC.

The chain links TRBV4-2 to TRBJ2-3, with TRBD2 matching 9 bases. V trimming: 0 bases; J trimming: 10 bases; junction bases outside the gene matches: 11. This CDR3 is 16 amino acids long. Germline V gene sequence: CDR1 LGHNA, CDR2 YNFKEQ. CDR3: CASSQDRAGGLRAQYF. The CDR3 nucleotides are TGTGCCAGCAGCCAAGATCGAGCGGGAGGTCTCCGTGCGCAGTATTTT.

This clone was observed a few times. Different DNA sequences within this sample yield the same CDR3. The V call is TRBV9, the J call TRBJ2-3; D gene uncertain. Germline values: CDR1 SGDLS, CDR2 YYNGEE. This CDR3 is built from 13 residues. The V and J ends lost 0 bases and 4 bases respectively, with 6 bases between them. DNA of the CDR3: TGTGCCAGCAGCGTAGCTCTTCCAGATACGCAGTATTTT. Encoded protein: CASSVALPDTQYF.

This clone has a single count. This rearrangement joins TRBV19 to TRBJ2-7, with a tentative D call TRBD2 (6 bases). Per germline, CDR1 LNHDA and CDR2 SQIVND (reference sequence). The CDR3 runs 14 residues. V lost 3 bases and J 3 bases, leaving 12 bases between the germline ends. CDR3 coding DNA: TGTGCCAGTAGTATTGGACGGGGGAACTACGAGCAGTACTTC. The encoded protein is CASSIGRGNYEQYF.

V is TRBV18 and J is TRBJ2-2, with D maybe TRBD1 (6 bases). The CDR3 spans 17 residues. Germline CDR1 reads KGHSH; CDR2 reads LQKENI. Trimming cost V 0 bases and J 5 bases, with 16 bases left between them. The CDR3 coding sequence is TGTGCCAGCTCACCACCCACCAGGGGCGGATGGACCGGGGAGCTGTTTTTT. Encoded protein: CASSPPTRGGWTGELFF.